The following is a T cell receptor beta chain sequence with its context. TCRdb reprocessed the PCR reads with MiXCR, giving one entry per CDR3 protein. The repertoire holds about 510,000 distinct CDR3 sequences, with about a fifth as singletons. This entry belongs to a study of molecular identifiers for immune sequencing clone quantification. The ends were cut back, 6 bases at V and 4 bases at J, with 16 bases in the middle. The CDR3 loop spans 13 amino acids. CDR1 and CDR2 (germline): DFQATT, SNEGSKA (reference sequence). The chain carries TRBV20-1 and TRBJ2-7; possibly TRBD2 for D (5 bases). Sequenced material: naive CD8+ T cells from blood, with Jurkat cell RNA spiked in. Subset indicated: FACS-sorted CD8+CD4-CCR7+CD45RA+ naive T cells. This clonotype was obtained from a human donor in good health. Some libraries in this study had Jurkat cell RNA spiked in. The CDR3 is CSASDFSNYEQYF. The CDR3 DNA follows: TGCAGTGCCTCGGACTTCTCTAATTACGAGCAGTACTTC.